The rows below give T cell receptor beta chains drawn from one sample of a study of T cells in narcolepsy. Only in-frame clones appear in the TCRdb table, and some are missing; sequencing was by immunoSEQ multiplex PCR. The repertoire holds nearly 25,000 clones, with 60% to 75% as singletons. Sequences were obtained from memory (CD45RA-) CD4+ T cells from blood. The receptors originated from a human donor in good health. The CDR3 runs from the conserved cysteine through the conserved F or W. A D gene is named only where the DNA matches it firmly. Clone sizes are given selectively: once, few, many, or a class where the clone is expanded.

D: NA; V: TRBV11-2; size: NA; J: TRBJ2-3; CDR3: CASSLGTSSDTQYF; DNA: TGTGCCAGCAGCTTGGGGACTTCATCAGATACGCAGTATTTT
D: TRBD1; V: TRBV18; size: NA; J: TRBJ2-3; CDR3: CASSAGGWGTDTQYF; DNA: TGTGCCAGCTCGGCAGGGGGATGGGGCACAGATACGCAGTATTTT
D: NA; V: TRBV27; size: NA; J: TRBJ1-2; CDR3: CASSLSGGFYGYTF; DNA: TGTGCCAGCAGTTTATCGGGCGGGTTCTATGGCTACACCTTC
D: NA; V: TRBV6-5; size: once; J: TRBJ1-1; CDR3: CASSGTRELEAFF; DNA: TGTGCCAGCAGTGGAACCAGGGAGCTCGAAGCTTTCTTT
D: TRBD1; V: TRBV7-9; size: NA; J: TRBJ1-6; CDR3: CASSTRTGGSPLHF; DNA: TGTGCCAGCAGCACCAGGACAGGGGGGTCACCCCTCCACTTT
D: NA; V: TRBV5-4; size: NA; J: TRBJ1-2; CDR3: CASSSQRIGSPYYGYTF; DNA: TGTGCCAGCAGCTCGCAGAGGATCGGAAGCCCATACTATGGCTACACCTTC
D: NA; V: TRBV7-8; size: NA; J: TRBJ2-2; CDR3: CASSLEYTGELFF; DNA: TGTGCCAGCAGCTTAGAGTACACCGGGGAGCTGTTTTTT
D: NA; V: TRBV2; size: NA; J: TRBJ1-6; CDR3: CASSPAGPNSPLHF; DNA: TGTGCCAGCAGTCCCGCCGGTCCAAATTCACCCCTCCACTTT
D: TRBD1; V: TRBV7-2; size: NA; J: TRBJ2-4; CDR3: CASSPQVGDRPYF; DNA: TGTGCCAGCAGCCCCCAGGTAGGGGACAGGCCCTACTTC
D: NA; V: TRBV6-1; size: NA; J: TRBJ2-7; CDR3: CASSRGSGEQYF; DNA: TGTGCCAGCAGCCGGGGGTCCGGCGAGCAGTACTTC
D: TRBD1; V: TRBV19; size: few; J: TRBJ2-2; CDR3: CASSWQGASTGELFF; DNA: TGTGCCAGTAGTTGGCAGGGGGCGAGTACCGGGGAGCTGTTTTTT
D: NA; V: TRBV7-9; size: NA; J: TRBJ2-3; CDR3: CASSWDSTDTQYF; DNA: TGTGCCAGCAGCTGGGACAGCACAGATACGCAGTATTTT
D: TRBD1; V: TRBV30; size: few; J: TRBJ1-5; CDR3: CAWRARLDRGSQPQHF; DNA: TGTGCCTGGAGGGCTAGACTCGACAGGGGTTCGCAGCCCCAGCATTTT
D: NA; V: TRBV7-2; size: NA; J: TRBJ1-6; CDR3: CASSPFPPADNSPLHF; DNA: TGTGCCAGCAGCCCCTTCCCCCCGGCCGATAATTCACCCCTCCACTTT
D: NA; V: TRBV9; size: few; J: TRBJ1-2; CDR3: CASSPGIAGGYTF; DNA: TGTGCCAGCAGCCCAGGGATCGCTGGGGGCTACACCTTC
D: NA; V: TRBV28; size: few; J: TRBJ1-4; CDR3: CASSDRNHEKLFF; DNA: TGTGCCAGCAGTGACCGCAATCATGAAAAACTGTTTTTT
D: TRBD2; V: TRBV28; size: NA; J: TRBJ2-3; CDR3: CASIPPAGAGVGSDTQYF; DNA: TGTGCCAGCATACCACCGGCGGGTGCGGGAGTTGGGTCAGATACGCAGTATTTT
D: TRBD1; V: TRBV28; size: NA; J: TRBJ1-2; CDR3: CASSSTGQNYGYTF; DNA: TGTGCCAGCAGTTCGACAGGGCAGAACTATGGCTACACCTTC
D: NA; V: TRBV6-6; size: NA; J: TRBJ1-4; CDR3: CASSGTVEKLFF; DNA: TGTGCCAGCTCGGGGACGGTTGAAAAACTGTTTTTT
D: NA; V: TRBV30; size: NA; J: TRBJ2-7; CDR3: CAWSAPGRSYEQYF; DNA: TGTGCCTGGAGTGCGCCGGGACGCAGCTACGAGCAGTACTTC
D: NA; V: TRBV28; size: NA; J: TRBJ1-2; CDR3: CASFAWENYGYTF; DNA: TGTGCCAGCTTCGCATGGGAAAACTATGGCTACACCTTC
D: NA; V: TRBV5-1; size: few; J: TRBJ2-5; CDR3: CASSFSHRRETQYF; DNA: TGCGCCAGCAGCTTCTCCCACAGGCGAGAGACCCAGTACTTC
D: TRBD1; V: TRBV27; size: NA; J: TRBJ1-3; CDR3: CASRLTGTAGNTIYF; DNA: TGTGCCAGCAGACTTACCGGGACAGCTGGAAACACCATATATTTT
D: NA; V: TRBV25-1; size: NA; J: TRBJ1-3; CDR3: CASSVGTSSGNTIYF; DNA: TGTGCCAGCAGTGTGGGGACCAGCTCTGGAAACACCATATATTTT
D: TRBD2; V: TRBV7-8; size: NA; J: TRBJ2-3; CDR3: CASSPSGRTDTQYF; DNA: TGTGCCAGCAGCCCTAGCGGGAGGACAGATACGCAGTATTTT
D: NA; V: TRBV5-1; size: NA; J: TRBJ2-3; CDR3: CASSFVGTTDTQYF; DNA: TGCGCCAGCAGCTTTGTTGGGACCACAGATACGCAGTATTTT
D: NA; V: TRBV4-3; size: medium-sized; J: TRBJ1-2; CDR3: CASSQEGNYGYTF; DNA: TGCGCCAGCAGCCAAGAAGGGAACTATGGCTACACCTTC
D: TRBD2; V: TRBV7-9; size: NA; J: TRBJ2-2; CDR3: CASSLSLAGSTGELFF; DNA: TGTGCCAGCAGCTTAAGCCTAGCGGGTTCCACCGGGGAGCTGTTTTTT
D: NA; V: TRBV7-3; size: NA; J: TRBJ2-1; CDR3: CASSPSGGVRNEQFF; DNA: TGTGCCAGCAGCCCCAGCGGAGGGGTGAGGAATGAGCAGTTCTTC
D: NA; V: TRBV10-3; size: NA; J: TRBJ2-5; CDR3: CAISRPKETQYF; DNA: TGTGCCATCTCTAGGCCTAAAGAGACCCAGTACTTC
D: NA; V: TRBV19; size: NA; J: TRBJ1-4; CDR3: CASRGPTNEKLFF; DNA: TGTGCCAGCCGGGGGCCTACTAATGAAAAACTGTTTTTT
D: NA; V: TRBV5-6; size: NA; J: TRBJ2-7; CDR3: CASTLTAANEQYF; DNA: TGTGCCAGCACCTTAACCGCAGCTAACGAGCAGTACTTC
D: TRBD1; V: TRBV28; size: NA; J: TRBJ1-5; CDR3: CASSSGTGGSSNQPQHF; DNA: TGTGCCAGCAGTTCCGGGACAGGGGGCTCTAGCAATCAGCCCCAGCATTTT
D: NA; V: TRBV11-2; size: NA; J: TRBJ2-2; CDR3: CASSYGGGGGELFF; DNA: TGTGCCAGCAGCTATGGGGGTGGTGGCGGGGAGCTGTTTTTT
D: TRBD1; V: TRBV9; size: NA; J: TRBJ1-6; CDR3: CASSVSQGAYSPLHF; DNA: TGTGCCAGCAGCGTATCGCAGGGGGCTTATTCACCCCTCCACTTT
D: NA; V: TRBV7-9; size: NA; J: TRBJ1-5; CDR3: CASPPVGYSNQPQHF; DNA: TGTGCCAGCCCTCCAGTTGGGTATAGCAATCAGCCCCAGCATTTT
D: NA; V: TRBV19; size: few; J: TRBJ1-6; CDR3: CASSIRPDKFRGSPLHF; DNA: TGTGCCAGTAGTATTCGGCCGGACAAGTTCAGGGGTTCACCCCTCCACTTT
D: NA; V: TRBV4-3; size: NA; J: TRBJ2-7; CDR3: CASSSTILQRQYF; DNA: TGCGCCAGCAGTAGTACAATCCTGCAACGGCAGTACTTC
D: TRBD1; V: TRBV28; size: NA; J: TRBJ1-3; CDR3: CASSLAAAGGGNTIYF; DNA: TGTGCCAGCAGTTTAGCCGCCGCAGGGGGTGGAAACACCATATATTTT
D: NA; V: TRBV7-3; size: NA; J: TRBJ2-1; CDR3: CASSLTMGTGQFF; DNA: TGTGCCAGCAGCTTAACAATGGGGACGGGACAGTTCTTC
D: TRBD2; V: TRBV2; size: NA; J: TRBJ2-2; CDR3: CASSVVAGGRSTGELFF; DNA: TGTGCCAGCAGTGTTGTAGCGGGGGGCCGTAGTACCGGGGAGCTGTTTTTT
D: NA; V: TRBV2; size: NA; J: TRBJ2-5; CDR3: CASTSRILETQYF; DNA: TGTGCCAGCACTTCTAGGATTTTAGAGACCCAGTACTTC
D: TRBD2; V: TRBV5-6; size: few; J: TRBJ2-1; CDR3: CASSLPGLGYEQFF; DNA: TGTGCCAGCAGCTTGCCGGGACTAGGGTATGAGCAGTTCTTC
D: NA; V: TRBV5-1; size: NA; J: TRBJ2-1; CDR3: CASSFFGEAANEQFF; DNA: TGCGCCAGCAGCTTCTTCGGTGAGGCGGCCAATGAGCAGTTCTTC
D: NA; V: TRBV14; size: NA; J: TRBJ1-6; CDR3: CASSQEFLSSPLHF; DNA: TGTGCCAGCAGCCAAGAATTTCTCAGTTCACCCCTCCACTTT
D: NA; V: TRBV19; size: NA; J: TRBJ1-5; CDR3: CASNDQQVSFGQPQHF; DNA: TGTGCCAGTAACGATCAACAGGTCTCCTTTGGTCAGCCCCAGCATTTT
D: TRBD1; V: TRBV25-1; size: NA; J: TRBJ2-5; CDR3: CASSAVQGALQETQYF; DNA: TGTGCCAGTAGTGCGGTGCAGGGGGCACTACAAGAGACCCAGTACTTC
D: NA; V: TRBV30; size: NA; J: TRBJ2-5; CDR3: CAWSVGGETQYF; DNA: TGTGCCTGGAGTGTAGGCGGGGAGACCCAGTACTTC
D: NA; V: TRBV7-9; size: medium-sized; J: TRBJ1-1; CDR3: CASSLAGYAEAFF; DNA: TGTGCCAGCAGCTTAGCAGGGTATGCTGAAGCTTTCTTT
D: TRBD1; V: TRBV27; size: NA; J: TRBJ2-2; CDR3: CASRLTGVGELFF; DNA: TGTGCCAGCAGACTTACAGGGGTCGGGGAGCTGTTTTTT
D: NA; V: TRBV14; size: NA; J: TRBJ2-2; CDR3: CASSPRPTGTGELFF; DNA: TGTGCCAGCAGCCCCCGACCAACCGGGACCGGGGAGCTGTTTTTT
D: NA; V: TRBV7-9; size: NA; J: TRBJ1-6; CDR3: CASSPRRGYNSPLHF; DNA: TGTGCCAGCAGCCCCAGGCGGGGCTATAATTCACCCCTCCACTTT
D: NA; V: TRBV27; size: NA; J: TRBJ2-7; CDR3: CASSLFGQNYEQYF; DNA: TGTGCCAGCAGTTTATTCGGACAGAACTACGAGCAGTACTTC